This entry features one T cell receptor (beta chain) sequence. It lacks a known antigen. Per-base qualities were not stored, and no clone one base away is much larger. Preparation of the library involved the immunoSEQ multiplex PCR assay. TCRdb limited this immuneACCESS table to in-frame rearrangements with V and J called. A share of clones is missing; checked studies link under half to unresolved V genes, and the rest is unexplained. Here the sample has fewer than 50,000 clones; about 90% occur a single time. Over 0.65% of the sample belongs to the ten largest clones. The record originates from a study of T cell changes during pregnancy in multiple sclerosis (dated by TCRdb to about 2019). Study-level background: Changes in the T cell repertoire over the course of pregnancy were examined in this study in women with multiple sclerosis.

V has 5 bases trimmed and J has 0 bases trimmed; junction bases matching no gene number 14. The cysteine opens and the phenylalanine closes a CDR3 of 18 amino acids. Only the CDR3 region is kept as DNA, spanning 54 bases read in frame from base 1. The germline V gene encodes CDR1 LNHDA and CDR2 SQIVND (reference sequence). The rearrangement combines TRBV19 with TRBJ2-7; 9 junctional bases match TRBD1. This specimen consisted of CD4+ T cells from peripheral blood mononuclear cells, obtained in the second trimester of pregnancy. The source of this sequence is a female donor in good health, enrolled as a control in a pregnancy study. The CDR3 region: CASSPRPGTGSSSYEQYF. The DNA sequence is given as TGTGCCAGTAGTCCTCGTCCCGGGACAGGGTCGAGCTCCTACGAGCAGTACTTC.